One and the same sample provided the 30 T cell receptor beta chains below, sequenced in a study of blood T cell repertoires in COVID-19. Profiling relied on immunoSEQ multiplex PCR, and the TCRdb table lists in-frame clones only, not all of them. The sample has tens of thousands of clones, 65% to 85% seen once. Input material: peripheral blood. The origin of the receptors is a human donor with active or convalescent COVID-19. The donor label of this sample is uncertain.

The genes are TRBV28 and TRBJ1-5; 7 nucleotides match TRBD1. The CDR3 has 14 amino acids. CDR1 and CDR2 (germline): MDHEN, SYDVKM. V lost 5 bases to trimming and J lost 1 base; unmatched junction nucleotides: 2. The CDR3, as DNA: TGTGCCAGCAGTGTACAGGGGAGCAATCAGCCCCAGCATTTT. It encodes CASSVQGSNQPQHF.

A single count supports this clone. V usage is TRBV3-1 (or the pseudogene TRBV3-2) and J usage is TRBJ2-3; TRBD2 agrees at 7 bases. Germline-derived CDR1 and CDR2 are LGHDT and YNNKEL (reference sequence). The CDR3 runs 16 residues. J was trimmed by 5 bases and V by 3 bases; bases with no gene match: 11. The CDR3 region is CASSQVSGLGQDTQYF. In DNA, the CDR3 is TGTGCCAGCAGCCAGGTTAGCGGGTTGGGGCAAGATACGCAGTATTTT.

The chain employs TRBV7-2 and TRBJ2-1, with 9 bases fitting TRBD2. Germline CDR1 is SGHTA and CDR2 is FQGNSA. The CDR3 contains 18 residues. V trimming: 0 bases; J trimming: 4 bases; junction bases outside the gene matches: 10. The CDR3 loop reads CASSLAKASGTPYNEQFF. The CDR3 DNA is TGTGCCAGCAGCTTAGCGAAGGCTAGCGGGACACCTTACAATGAGCAGTTCTTC.

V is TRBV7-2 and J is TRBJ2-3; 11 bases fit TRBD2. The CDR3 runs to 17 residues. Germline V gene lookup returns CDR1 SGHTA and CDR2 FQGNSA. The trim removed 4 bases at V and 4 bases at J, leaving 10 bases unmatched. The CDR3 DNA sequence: TGTGCCAGCAGCTCCGGGGTACTAGCGGGAGCAGCAGATACGCAGTATTTT. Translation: CASSSGVLAGAADTQYF.

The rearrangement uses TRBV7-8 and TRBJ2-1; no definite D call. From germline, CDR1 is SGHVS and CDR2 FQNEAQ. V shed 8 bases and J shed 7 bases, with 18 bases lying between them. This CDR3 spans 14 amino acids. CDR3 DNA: TGTGCCAGCCTGGGTAACGACGCGAGGAATGAGCAGTTCTTC. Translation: CASLGNDARNEQFF.

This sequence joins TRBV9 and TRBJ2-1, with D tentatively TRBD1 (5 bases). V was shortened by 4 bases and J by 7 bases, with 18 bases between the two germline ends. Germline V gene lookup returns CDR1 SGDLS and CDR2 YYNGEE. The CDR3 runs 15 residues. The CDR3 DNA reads TGTGCCAGCAGCCCCGGCGGAAGGGGCAGGAATGAGCAGTTCTTC. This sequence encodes CASSPGGRGRNEQFF.

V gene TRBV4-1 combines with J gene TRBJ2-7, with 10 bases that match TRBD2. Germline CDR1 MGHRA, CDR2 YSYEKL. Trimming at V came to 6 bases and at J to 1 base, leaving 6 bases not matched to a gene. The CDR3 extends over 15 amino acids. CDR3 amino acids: CASRGGTSASYEQYF. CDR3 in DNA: TGCGCCAGCAGAGGCGGGACTAGCGCTTCCTACGAGCAGTACTTC.

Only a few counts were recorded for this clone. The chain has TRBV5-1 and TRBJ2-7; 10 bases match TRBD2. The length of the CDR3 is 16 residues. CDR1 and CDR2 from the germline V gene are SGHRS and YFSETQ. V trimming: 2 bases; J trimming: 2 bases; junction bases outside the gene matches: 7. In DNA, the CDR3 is TGCGCCAGCAGCTTCCCCTCTAGCGGGAGCCCCTACGAGCAGTACTTC. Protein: CASSFPSSGSPYEQYF.

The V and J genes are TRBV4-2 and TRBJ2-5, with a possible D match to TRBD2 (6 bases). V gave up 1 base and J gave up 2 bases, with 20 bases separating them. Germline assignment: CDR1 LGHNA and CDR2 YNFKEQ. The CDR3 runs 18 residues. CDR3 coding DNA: TGTGCCAGCAGCCAAGTTACGCTTGGGGGACTCACACAAGAGACCCAGTACTTC. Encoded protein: CASSQVTLGGLTQETQYF.

CDR3 protein: CASSLGNYEQYF. CDR3 in DNA: TGTGCCAGCAGCTTGGGCAACTACGAGCAGTACTTC. The gene calls are TRBV13 and TRBJ2-7; no clear D gene. Germline-derived CDR1 and CDR2 are PRHDT and FYEKMQ (reference sequence). V was trimmed by 3 bases and J by 3 bases, leaving 6 bases between them. There are 12 residues in the CDR3.

Here the CDR3 reads CASKGIASYNEQFF. CDR3 coding DNA: TGTGCCAGCAAAGGAATAGCGAGTTACAATGAGCAGTTCTTC. This sequence joins TRBV27 and TRBJ2-1; D possibly corresponds to TRBD2 (5 bases). Germline values: CDR1 MNHEY, CDR2 SMNVEV (reference sequence). This CDR3 has 14 amino acids. Trimming cost V 7 bases and J 4 bases, with 14 bases left between them.

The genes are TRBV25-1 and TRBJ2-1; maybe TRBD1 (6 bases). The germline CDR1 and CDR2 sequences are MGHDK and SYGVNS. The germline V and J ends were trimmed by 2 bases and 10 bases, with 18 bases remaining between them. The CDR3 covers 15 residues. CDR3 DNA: TGTGCCAGCAGTGAAGATGCACGGACAGCTAGAGAGCAGTTCTTC. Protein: CASSEDARTAREQFF. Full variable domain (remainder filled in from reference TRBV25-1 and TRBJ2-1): EADIYQTPRYLVIGTGKKITLECSQTMGHDKMYWYQQDPGMELHLIHYSYGVNSTEKGDLSSESTVSRIRTEHFPLTLESARPSHTSQYLCASSEDARTAREQFFGPGTRLTVL.

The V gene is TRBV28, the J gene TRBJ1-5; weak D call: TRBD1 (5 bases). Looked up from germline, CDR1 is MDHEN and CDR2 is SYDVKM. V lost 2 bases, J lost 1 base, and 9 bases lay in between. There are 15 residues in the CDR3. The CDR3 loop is CASSLGGTSNQPQHF. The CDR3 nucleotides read TGTGCCAGCAGTTTAGGGGGGACCAGCAATCAGCCCCAGCATTTT.

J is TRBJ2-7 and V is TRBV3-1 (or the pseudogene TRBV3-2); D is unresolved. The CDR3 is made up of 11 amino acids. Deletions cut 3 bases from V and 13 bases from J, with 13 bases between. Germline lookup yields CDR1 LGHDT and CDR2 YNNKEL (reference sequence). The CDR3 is CASSQQGRNYF. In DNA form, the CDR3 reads TGTGCCAGCAGCCAGCAAGGCAGGAACTACTTC.

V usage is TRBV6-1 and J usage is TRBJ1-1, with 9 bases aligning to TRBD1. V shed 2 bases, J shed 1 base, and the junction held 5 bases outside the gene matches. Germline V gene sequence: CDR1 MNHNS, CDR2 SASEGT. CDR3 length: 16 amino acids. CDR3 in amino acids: CASSELPGQGNTEAFF. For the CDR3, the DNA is TGTGCCAGCAGTGAACTACCGGGACAGGGGAACACTGAAGCTTTCTTT.

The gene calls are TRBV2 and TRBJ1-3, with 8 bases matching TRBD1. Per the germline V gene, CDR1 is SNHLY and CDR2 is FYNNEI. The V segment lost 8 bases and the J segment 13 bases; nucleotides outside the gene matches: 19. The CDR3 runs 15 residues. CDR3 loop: CASGRDRNAGERIYF. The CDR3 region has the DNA TGTGCCAGCGGCCGGGACAGGAACGCTGGAGAAAGAATATATTTT.

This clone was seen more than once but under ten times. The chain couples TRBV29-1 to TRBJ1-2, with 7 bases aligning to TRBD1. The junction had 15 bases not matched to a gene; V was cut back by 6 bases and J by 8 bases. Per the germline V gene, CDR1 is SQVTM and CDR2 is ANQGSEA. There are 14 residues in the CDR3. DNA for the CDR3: TGCAGCGTCCCGGCCGAAGGGGGCTCGGGGGGCTACACCTTC. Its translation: CSVPAEGGSGGYTF.

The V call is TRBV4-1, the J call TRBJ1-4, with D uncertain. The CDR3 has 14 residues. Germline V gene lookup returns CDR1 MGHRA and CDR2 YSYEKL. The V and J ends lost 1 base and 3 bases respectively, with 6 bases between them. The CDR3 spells CASSQGVANEKLFF. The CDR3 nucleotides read TGCGCCAGCAGCCAAGGTGTCGCTAATGAAAAACTGTTTTTT.

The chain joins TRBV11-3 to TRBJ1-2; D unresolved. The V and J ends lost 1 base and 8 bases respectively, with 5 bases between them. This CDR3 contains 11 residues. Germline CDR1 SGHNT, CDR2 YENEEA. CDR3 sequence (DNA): TGTGCCAGCAGCTTAGGTCAAGGCTACACCTTC. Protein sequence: CASSLGQGYTF.

The CDR3 loop reads CARSPGTGQKGYTF. CDR3 bases: TGTGCCAGAAGCCCCGGGACAGGGCAAAAGGGCTACACCTTC. This chain connects TRBV5-3 to TRBJ1-2; 9 nucleotides match TRBD1. TRBV5-3 has ORF status, its function being uncertain. V lost 4 bases, J lost 8 bases, and 9 bases stayed unmatched. The CDR3 is 14 amino acids.

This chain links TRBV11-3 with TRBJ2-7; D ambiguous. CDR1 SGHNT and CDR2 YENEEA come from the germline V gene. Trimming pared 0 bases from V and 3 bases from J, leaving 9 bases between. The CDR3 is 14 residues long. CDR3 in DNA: TGTGCCAGCAGCTTAGATTCAGGCCGCTACGAGCAGTACTTC. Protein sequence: CASSLDSGRYEQYF.

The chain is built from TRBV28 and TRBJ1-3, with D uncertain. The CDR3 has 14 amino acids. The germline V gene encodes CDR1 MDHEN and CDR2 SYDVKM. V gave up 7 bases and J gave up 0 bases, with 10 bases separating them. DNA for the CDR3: TGTGCCAGCACCCTCGCCGGCTCTGGAAACACCATATATTTT. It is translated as CASTLAGSGNTIYF.

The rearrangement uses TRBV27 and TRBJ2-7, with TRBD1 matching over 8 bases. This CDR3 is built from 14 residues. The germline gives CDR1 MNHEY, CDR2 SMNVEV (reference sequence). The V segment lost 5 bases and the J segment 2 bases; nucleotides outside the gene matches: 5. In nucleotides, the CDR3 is TGTGCCAGCAGTACGGGGACAGGAGCCTACGAGCAGTACTTC. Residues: CASSTGTGAYEQYF.

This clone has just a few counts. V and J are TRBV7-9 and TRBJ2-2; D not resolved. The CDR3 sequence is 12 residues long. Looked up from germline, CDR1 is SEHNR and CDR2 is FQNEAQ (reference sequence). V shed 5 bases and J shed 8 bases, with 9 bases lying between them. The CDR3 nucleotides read TGTGCCAGCAGCCCCGGTGTGGGGGAGCTGTTTTTT. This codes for CASSPGVGELFF.

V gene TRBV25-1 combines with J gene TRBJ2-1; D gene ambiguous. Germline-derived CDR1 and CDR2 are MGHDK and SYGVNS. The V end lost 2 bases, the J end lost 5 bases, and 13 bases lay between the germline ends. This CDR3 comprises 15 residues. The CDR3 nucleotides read TGTGCCAGCAGTGAAACTGGGCCCCCCCACAATGAGCAGTTCTTC. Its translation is CASSETGPPHNEQFF.

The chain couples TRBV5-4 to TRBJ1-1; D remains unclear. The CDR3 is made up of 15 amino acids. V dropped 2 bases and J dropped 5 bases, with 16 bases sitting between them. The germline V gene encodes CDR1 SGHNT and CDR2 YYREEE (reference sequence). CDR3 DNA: TGTGCCAGCAGCTTCCTGACTGGGGAGGGAACTGAAGCTTTCTTT. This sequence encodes CASSFLTGEGTEAFF.

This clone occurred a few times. The CDR3 sequence is CASSPNSGGGGYTF. CDR3 nucleotides: TGTGCCAGCAGCCCAAACTCAGGGGGTGGTGGCTACACCTTC. The chain recombines TRBV7-3 with TRBJ1-2; TRBD1 matches at 7 bases. The CDR3 has 14 amino acids. Losses at the gene ends were 5 bases for V and 7 bases for J; bases not matched to a gene: 10. Germline CDR1 SGHTA, CDR2 FQGTGA.

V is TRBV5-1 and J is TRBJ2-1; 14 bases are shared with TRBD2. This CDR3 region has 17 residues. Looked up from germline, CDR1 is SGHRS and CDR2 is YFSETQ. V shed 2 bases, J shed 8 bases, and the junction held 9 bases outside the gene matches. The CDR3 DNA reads TGCGCCAGCAGCTTTACCACACCGGGACTAGCGGGAGATGAGCAGTTCTTC. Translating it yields CASSFTTPGLAGDEQFF.

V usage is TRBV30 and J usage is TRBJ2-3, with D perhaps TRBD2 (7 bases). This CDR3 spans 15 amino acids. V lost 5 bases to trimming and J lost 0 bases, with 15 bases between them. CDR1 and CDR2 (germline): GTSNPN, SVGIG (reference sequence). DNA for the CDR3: TGTGCCTGGGCAGGTTCGGGGGGCAGCACAGATACGCAGTATTTT. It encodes CAWAGSGGSTDTQYF.

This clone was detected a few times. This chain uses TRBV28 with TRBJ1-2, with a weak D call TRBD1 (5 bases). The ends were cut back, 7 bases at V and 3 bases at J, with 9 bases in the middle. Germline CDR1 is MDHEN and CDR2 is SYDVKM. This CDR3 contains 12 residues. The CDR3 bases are TGTGCCAGCACTGACAGATACTATGGCTACACCTTC. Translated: CASTDRYYGYTF.